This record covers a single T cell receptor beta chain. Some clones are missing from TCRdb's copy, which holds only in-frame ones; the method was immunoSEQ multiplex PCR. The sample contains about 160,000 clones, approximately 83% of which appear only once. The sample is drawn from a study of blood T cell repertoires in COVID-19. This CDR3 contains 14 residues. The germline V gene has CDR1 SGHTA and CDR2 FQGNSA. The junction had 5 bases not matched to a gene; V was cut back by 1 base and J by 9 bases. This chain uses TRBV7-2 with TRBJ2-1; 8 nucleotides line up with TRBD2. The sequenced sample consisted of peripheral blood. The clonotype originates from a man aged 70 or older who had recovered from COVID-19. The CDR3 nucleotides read TGTGCCAGCAGCTTAGATATAGCGGGAAGTGAGCAGTTCTTC. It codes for CASSLDIAGSEQFF.